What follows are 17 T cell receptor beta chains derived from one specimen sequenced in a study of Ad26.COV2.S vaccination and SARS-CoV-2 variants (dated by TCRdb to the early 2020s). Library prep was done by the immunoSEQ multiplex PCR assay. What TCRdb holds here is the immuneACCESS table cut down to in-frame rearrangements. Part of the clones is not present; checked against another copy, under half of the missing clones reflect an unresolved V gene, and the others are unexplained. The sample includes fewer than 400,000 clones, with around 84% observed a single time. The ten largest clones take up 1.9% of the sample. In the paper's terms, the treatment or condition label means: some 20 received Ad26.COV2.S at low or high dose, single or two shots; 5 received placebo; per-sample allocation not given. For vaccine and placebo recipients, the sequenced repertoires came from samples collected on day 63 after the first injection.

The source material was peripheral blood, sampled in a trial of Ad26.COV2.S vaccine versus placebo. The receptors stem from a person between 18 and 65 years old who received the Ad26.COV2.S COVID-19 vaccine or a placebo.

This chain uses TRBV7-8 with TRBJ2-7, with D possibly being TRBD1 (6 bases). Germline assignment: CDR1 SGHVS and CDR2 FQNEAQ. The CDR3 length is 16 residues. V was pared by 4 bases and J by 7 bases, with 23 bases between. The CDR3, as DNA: TGTGCCAGCAGCTGGGAACCACCGGGACACCGTCTAGAGCAGTACTTC. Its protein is CASSWEPPGHRLEQYF.

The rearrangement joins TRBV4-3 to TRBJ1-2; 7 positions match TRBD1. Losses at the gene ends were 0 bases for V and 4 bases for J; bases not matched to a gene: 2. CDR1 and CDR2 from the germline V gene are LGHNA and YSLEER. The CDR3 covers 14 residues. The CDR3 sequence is CASSQDRGVYGYTF. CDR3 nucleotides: TGCGCCAGCAGCCAAGACAGGGGGGTCTATGGCTACACCTTC.

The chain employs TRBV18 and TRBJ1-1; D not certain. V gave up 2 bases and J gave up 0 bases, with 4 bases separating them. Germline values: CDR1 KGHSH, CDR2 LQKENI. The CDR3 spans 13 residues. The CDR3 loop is CASSPSVNTEAFF. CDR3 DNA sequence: TGTGCCAGCTCACCATCGGTGAACACTGAAGCTTTCTTT.

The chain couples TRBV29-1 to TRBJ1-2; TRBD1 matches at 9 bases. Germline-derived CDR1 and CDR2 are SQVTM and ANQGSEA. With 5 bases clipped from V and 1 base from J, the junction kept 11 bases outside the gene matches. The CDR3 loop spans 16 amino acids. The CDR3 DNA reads TGCAGCGTTCGGACCGTGAACAGGGGGCTTAACTATGGCTACACCTTC. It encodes CSVRTVNRGLNYGYTF. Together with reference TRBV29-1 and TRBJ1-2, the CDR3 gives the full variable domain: SAVISQKPSRDICQRGTSLTIQCQVDSQVTMMFWYRQQPGQSLTLIATANQGSEATYESGFVIDKFPISRPNLTFSTLTVSNMSPEDSSIYLCSVRTVNRGLNYGYTFGSGTRLTVV.

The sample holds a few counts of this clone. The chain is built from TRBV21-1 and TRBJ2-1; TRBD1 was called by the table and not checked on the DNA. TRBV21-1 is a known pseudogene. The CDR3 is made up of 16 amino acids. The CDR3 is CASSKGQGESYNEQFF. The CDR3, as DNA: TGTGCCAGCAGCAAAGGGCAGGGCGAATCCTACAATGAGCAGTTCTTC.

For the CDR3, the DNA is TGTGCCAGTAGTATTACCGGGACAGCGCCTAATCAGCCCCAGCATTTT. Translated, it gives CASSITGTAPNQPQHF. The chain is built from TRBV19 and TRBJ1-5; TRBD1 agrees at 7 bases. The V segment lost 3 bases and the J segment 4 bases; nucleotides outside the gene matches: 9. The CDR3 is made up of 16 amino acids. CDR1 and CDR2 (germline): LNHDA, SQIVND (reference sequence).

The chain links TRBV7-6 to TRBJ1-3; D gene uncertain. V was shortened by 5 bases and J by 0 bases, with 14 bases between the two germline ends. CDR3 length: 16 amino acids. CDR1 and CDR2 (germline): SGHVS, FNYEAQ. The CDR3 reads CASSPWGGSSGNTIYF. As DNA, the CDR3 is TGTGCCAGCAGCCCTTGGGGAGGGAGCTCTGGAAACACCATATATTTT.

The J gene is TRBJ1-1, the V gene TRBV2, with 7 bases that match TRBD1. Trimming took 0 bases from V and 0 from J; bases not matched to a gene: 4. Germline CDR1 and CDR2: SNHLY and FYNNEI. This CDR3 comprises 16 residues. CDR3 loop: CASSEAGQRLNTEAFF. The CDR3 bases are TGTGCCAGCAGTGAAGCGGGACAGAGATTGAACACTGAAGCTTTCTTT.

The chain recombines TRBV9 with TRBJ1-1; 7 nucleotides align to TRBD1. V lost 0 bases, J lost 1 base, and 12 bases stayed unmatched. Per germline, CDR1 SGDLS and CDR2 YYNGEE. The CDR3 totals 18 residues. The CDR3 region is CASSVAPAGRTGNTEAFF. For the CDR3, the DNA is TGTGCCAGCAGCGTAGCCCCCGCCGGCCGGACAGGGAACACTGAAGCTTTCTTT.

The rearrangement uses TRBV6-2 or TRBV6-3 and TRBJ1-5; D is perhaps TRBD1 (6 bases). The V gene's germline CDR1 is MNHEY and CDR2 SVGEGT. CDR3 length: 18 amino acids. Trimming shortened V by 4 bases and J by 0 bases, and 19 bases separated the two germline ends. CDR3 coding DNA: TGTGCCAGCAGTTTTCTGACAGGCCCGGCGCTTAGCAATCAGCCCCAGCATTTT. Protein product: CASSFLTGPALSNQPQHF.

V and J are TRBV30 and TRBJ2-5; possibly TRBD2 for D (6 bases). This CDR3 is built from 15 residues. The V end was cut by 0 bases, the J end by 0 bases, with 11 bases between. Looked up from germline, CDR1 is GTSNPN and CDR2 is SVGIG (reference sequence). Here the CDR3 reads CAWSVGTPYQETQYF. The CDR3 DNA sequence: TGTGCCTGGAGTGTTGGGACTCCGTACCAAGAGACCCAGTACTTC.

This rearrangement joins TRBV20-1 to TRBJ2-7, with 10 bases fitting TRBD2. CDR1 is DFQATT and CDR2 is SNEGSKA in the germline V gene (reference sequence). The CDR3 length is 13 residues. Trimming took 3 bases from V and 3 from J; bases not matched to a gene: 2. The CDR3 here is CSASPSGGYEQYF. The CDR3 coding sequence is TGCAGTGCTAGTCCTAGCGGGGGCTACGAGCAGTACTTC.

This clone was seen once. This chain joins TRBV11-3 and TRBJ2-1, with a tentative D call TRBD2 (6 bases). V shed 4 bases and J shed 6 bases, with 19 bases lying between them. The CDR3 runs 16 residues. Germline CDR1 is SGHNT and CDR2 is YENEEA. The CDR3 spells CASSYHSEGQRNEQFF. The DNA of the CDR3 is TGTGCCAGCAGCTACCACTCGGAGGGCCAGCGCAATGAGCAGTTCTTC.

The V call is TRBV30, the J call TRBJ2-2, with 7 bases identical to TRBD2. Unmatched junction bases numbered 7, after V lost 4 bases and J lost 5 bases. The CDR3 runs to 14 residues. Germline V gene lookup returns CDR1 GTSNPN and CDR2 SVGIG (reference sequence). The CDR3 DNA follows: TGTGCCTGGATTTCGGGGGGATCAACCGGGGAGCTGTTTTTT. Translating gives CAWISGGSTGELFF.

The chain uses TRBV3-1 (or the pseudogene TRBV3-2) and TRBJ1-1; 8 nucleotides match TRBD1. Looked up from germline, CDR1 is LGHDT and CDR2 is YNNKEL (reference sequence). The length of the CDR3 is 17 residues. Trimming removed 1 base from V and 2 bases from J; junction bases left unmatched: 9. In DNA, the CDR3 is TGTGCCAGCAGCCAAGCAGGGGGCCCACCCTCCAACACTGAAGCTTTCTTT. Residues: CASSQAGGPPSNTEAFF.

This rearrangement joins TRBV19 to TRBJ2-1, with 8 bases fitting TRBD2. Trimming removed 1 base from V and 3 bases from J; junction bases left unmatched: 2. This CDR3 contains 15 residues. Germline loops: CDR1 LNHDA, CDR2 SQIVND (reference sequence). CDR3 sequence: CASSIASGGYNEQFF. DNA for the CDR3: TGTGCCAGTAGTATAGCAAGCGGGGGCTACAATGAGCAGTTCTTC.

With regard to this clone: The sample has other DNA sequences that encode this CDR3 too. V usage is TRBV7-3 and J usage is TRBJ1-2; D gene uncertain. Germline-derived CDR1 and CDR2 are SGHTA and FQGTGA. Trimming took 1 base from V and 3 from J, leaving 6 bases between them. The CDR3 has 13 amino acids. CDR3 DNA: TGTGCCAGCAGCTTAAGGGGAGACTATGGCTACACCTTC. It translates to CASSLRGDYGYTF.